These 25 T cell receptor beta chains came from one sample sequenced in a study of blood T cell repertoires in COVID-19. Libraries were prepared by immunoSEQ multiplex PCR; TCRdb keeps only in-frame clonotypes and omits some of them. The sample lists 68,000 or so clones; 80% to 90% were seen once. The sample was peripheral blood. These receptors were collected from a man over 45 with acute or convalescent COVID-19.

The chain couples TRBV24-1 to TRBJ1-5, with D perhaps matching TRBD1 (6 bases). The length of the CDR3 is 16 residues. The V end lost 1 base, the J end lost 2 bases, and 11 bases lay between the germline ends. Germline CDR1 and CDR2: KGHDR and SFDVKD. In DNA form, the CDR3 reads TGTGCCACCAGTGATTTCACAGGGCCGGGCAATCAGCCCCAGCATTTT. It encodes CATSDFTGPGNQPQHF.

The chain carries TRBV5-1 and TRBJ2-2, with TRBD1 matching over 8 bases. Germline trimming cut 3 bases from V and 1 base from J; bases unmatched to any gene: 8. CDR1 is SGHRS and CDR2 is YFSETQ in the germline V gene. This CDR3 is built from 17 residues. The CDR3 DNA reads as TGCGCCAGCAGCTCAGTCAGACAGGGGAAGAACACCGGGGAGCTGTTTTTT. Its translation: CASSSVRQGKNTGELFF.

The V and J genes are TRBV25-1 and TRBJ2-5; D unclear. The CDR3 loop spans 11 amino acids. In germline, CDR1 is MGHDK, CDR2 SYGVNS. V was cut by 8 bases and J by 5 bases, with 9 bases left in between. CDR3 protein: CASRSRETQYF. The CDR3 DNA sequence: TGTGCCAGCCGATCCCGGGAGACCCAGTACTTC.

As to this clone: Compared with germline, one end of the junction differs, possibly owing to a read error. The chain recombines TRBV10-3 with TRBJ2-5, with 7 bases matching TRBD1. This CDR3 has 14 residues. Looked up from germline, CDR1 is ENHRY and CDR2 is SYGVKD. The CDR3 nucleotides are TGTGCCATCAGTGCTCGGGACAGTGGAGGCGGTGTGGACTTC. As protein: CAISARDSGGGVDF.

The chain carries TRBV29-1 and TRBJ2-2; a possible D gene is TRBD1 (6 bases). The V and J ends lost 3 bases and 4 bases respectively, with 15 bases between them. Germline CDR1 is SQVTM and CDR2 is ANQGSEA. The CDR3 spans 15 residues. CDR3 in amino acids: CSVDNVVGGTGELFF. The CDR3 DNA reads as TGCAGCGTTGATAATGTGGTAGGGGGCACCGGGGAGCTGTTTTTT.

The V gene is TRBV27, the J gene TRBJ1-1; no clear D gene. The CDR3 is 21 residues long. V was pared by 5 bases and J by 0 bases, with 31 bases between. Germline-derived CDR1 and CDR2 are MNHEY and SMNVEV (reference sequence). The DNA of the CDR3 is TGTGCCAGCAGTCGAACCCTCCCCGGACTTCAGGAAGCGGTTTTGAACACTGAAGCTTTCTTT. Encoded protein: CASSRTLPGLQEAVLNTEAFF.

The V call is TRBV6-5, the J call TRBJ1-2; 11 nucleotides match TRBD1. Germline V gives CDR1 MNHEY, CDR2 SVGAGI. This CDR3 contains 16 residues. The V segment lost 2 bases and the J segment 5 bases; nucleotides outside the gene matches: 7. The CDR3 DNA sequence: TGTGCCAGCAGTTACCCTAGGACAGGGGGCGGGTATGGCTACACCTTC. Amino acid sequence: CASSYPRTGGGYGYTF.

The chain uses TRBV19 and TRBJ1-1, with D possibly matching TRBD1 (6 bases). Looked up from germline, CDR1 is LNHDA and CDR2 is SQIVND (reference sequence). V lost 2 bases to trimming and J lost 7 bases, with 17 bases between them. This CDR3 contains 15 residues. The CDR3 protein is CASSISRTDDVEAFF. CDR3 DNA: TGTGCCAGTAGTATAAGCCGGACAGACGACGTTGAAGCTTTCTTT.

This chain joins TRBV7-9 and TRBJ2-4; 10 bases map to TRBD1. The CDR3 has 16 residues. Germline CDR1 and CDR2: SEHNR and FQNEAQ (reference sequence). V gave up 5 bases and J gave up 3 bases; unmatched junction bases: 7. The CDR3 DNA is TGTGCCAGCAGCGGGGTGGGACAGGGGAACAAAAACATTCAGTACTTC. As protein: CASSGVGQGNKNIQYF.

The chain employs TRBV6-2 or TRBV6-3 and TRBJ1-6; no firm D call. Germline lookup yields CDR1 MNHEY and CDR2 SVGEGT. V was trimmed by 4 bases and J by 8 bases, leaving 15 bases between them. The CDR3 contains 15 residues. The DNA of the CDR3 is TGTGCCAGCAGTTCCGACCGGCAGCGCCATTCACCCCTCCACTTT. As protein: CASSSDRQRHSPLHF.

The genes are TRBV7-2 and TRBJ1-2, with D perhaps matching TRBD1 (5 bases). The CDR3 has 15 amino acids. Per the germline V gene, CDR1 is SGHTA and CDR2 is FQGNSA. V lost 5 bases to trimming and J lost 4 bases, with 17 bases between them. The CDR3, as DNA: TGTGCCAGCAGCCCCTATTCGGGGGAGGGCTATGGCTACACCTTC. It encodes CASSPYSGEGYGYTF.

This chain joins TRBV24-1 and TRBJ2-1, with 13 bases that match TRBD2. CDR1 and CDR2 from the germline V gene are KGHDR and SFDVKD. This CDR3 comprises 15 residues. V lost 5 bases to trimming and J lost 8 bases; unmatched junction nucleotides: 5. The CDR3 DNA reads TGTGCCACCAGTGTTCGGACTAGCGGGAGCTATGAGCAGTTCTTC. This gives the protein CATSVRTSGSYEQFF.

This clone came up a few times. As DNA, the CDR3 is TGTGCCAGCAGTCCATGGGACATTGAAGCTTTCTTT. It encodes CASSPWDIEAFF. The chain has TRBV28 and TRBJ1-1, with D perhaps matching TRBD1 (6 bases). V was cut by 5 bases and J by 7 bases, with 11 bases left in between. There are 12 residues in the CDR3. Looked up from germline, CDR1 is MDHEN and CDR2 is SYDVKM.

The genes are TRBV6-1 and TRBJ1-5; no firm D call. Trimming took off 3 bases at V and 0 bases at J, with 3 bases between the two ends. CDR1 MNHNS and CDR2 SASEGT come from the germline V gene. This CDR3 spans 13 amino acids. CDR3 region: CASSDLSNQPQHF. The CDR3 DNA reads TGTGCCAGCAGTGACCTTAGCAATCAGCCCCAGCATTTT.

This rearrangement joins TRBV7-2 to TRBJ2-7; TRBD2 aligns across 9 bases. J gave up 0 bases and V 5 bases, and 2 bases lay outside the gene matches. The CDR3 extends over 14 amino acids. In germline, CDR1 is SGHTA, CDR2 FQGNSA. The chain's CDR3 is CASSRSGGSYEQYF. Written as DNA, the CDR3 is TGTGCCAGCAGCCGTAGCGGGGGCTCCTACGAGCAGTACTTC.

CDR3 sequence reads: CASSPRQGNTGELFF. DNA for the CDR3: TGTGCCAGCAGTCCCCGACAGGGAAACACCGGGGAGCTGTTTTTT. This sequence joins TRBV2 and TRBJ2-2; TRBD1 agrees at 7 bases. This CDR3 spans 15 amino acids. Trimming cost V 5 bases and J 2 bases; bases outside gene matches: 5. Germline CDR1 and CDR2: SNHLY and FYNNEI.

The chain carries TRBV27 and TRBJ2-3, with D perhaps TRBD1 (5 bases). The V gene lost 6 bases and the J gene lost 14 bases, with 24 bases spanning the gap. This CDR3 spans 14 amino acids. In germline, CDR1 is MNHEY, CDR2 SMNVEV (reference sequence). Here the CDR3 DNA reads TGTGCCAGCAGATCTAGGGCAGGGAATGGTGTAGTGTATTTT. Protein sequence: CASRSRAGNGVVYF.

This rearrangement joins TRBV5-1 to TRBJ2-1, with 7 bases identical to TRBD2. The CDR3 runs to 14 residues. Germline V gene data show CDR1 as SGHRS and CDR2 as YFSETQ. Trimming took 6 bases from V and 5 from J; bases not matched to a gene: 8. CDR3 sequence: CASTLRETHNEQFF. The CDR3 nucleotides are TGCGCCAGCACGTTGCGGGAGACCCACAATGAGCAGTTCTTC.

CDR3 coding DNA: TGTGCCAGTAGTAACGTGGGCAGGGGGGAAGAGCAGTACTTC. Translation gives CASSNVGRGEEQYF. V is TRBV19 and J is TRBJ2-7; TRBD1 is a possible D gene (7 bases). CDR3 length: 14 amino acids. The germline V gene encodes CDR1 LNHDA and CDR2 SQIVND (reference sequence). Trimming left V 4 bases short and J 7 bases short, with 17 bases between.

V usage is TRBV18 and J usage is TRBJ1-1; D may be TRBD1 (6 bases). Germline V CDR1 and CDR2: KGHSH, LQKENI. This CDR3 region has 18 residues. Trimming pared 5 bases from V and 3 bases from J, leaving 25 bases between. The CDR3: CASSERTGIKGMYTEAFF. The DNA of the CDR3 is TGTGCCAGCTCAGAGAGAACAGGGATTAAGGGGATGTACACTGAAGCTTTCTTT.

The CDR3 nucleotides are TGTGCCAGCAGCCAAGTTTTTCAGCGCAACTCGGATAGCTCCTACAATGAGCAGTTCTTC. This translates into CASSQVFQRNSDSSYNEQFF. The chain joins TRBV4-2 to TRBJ2-1; D remains ambiguous. Germline V gene sequence: CDR1 LGHNA, CDR2 YNFKEQ. Trimming took 1 base from V and 0 from J, leaving 22 bases between them. This CDR3 has 20 residues.

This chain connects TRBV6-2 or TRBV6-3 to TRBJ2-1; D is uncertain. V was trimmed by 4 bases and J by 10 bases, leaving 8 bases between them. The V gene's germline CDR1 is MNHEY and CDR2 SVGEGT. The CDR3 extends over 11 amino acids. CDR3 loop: CASSSWLEQFF. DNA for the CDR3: TGTGCCAGCAGTTCTTGGCTCGAGCAGTTCTTC.

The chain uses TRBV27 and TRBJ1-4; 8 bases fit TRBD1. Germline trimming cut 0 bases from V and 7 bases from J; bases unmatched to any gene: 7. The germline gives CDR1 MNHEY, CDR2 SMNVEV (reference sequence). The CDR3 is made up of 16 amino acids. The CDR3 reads CASSLSHGQGGEKLFF. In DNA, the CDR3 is TGTGCCAGCAGTTTATCCCATGGACAGGGAGGTGAAAAACTGTTTTTT.

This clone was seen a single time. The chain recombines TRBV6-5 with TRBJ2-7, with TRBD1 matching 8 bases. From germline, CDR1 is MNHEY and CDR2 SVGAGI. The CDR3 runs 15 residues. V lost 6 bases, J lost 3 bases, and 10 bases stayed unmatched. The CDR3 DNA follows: TGTGCCAGCAGCTTGTCCGGGACAGGACTCTACGAGCAGTACTTC. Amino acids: CASSLSGTGLYEQYF.

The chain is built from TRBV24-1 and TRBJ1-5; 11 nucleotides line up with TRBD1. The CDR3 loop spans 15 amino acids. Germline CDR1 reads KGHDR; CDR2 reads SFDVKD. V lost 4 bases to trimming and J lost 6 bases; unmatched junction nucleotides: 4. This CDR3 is CATSEPGQGAQPQHF. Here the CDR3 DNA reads TGTGCCACCAGTGAGCCCGGACAGGGGGCTCAGCCCCAGCATTTT.